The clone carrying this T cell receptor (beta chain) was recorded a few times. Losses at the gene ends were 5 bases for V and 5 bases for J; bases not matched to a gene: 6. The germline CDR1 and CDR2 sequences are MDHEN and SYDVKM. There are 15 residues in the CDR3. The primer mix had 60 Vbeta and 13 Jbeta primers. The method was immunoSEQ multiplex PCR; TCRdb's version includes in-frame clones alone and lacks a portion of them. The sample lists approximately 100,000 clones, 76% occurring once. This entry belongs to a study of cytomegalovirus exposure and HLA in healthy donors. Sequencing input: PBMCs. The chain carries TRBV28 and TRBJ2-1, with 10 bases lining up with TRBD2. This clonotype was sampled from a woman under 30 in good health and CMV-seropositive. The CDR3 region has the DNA TGTGCCAGCAGTATCCTAGGACTAGCGGACAATGAGCAGTTCTTC. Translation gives CASSILGLADNEQFF.